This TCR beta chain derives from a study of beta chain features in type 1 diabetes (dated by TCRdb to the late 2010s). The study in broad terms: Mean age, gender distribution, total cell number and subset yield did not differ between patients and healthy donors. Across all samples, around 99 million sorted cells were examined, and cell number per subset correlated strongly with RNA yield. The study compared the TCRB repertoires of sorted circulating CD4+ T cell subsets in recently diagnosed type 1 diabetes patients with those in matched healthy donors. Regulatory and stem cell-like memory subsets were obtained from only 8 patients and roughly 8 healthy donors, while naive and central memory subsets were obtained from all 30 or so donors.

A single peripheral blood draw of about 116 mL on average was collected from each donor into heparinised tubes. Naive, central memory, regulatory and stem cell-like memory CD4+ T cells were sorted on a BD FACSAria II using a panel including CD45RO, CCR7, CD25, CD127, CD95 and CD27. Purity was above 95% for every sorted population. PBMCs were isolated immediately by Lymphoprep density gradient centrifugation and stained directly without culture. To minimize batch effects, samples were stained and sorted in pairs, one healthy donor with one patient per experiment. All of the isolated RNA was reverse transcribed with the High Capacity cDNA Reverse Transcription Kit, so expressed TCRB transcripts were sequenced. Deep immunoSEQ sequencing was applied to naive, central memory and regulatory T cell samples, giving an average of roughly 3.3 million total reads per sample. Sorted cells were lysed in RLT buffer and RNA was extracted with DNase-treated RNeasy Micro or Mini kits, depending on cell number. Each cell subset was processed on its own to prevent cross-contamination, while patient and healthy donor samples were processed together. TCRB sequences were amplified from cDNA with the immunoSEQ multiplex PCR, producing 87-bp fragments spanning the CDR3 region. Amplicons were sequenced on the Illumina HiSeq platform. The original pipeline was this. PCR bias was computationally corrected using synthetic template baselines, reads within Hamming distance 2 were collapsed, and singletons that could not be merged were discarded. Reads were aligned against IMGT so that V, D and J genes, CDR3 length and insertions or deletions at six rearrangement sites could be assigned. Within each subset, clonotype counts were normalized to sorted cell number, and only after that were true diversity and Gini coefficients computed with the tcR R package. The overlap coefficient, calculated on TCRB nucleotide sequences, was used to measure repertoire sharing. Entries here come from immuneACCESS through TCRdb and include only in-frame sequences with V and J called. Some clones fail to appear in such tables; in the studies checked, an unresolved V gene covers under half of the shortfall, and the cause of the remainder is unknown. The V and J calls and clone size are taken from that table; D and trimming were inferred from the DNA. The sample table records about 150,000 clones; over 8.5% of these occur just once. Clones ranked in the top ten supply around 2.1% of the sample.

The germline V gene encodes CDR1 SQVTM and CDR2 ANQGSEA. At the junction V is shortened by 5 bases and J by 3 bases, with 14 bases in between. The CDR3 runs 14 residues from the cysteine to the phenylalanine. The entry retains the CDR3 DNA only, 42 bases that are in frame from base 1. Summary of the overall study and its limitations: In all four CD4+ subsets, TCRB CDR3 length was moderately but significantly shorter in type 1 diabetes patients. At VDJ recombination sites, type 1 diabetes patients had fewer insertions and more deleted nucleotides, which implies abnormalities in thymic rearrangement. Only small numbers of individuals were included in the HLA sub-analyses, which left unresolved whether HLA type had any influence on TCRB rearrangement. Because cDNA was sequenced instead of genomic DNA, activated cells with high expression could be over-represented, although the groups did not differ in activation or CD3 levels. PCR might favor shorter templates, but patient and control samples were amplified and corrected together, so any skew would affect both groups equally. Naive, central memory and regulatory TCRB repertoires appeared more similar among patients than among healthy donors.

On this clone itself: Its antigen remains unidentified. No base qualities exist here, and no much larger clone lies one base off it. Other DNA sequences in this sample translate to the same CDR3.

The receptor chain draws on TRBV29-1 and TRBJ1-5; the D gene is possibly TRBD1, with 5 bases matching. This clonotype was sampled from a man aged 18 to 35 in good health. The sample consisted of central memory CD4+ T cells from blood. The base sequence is TGCAGCGTTCAAATTACAGGTTACAATCAGCCCCAGCATTTT. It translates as CSVQITGYNQPQHF.